This T cell receptor (beta chain) was documented in a study of vaccination and CD4 T cells after COVID-19. Treatment denoted: approximately 9-day PBMC culture with coronavirus spike peptide pools or control peptides (ViraFEST assay). V gave up 5 bases and J gave up 3 bases, with 11 bases separating them. The CDR3 runs 13 residues. Germline V lookup: CDR1 MNHEY, CDR2 SMNVEV (reference sequence). Comments on this clonotype: Its matching antigen is unknown.

Researchers used the Oncomine TCR Beta short-read assay to sequence DNA from cultured CD4+ T cells. MiXCR, run by TCRdb on the PCR reads, gives a single entry per CDR3 protein. The sample lists approximately 20,000 distinct CDR3 sequences; approximately 48% were seen once. This chain connects TRBV27 to TRBJ2-7, with D tentatively TRBD1 or TRBD2 (5 bases each). Here the sequenced sample was CD4+ T cells from blood, cultured in vitro, taken after SARS-CoV-2 vaccination. The origin of this receptor is a human donor who had recovered from COVID-19. Here the CDR3 DNA reads TGTGCCAGCAGTCCCCGGGGCCTCTACGAGCAGTACTTC. Encoded protein: CASSPRGLYEQYF.